The 24 T cell receptor beta chains below come from one sample, sequenced in a study of post-analysis software for immune sequencing data. Antigens for these TCRs are unknown. The TCR beta cDNA libraries contained unique molecular identifiers. TCRdb re-called the PCR reads through MiXCR, storing one row per CDR3 protein. Here the sample spans 350,000 to 500,000 distinct CDR3 sequences, roughly 40% being singletons. Regarding the study as a whole: Elevated frequency relative to controls characterized roughly 5 TRBV segments in patients, TRBV5-6, TRBV5-1 and TRBV20-1 among them.

The specimen sequenced was blood. Every receptor here comes from a girl aged 2-10 years with multiple sclerosis.

The chain's CDR3 is CAISERGEATEAFF. CDR3 nucleotide sequence: TGTGCCATCAGTGAAAGGGGTGAGGCCACTGAAGCTTTCTTT. The V call is TRBV10-3, the J call TRBJ1-1; TRBD1 might be the D (5 bases). The CDR3 extends over 14 amino acids. Germline CDR1 and CDR2: ENHRY and SYGVKD. The V gene lost 3 bases and the J gene lost 4 bases, with 12 bases spanning the gap.

The chain has TRBV27 and TRBJ2-1; D not certain. The CDR3 totals 14 residues. From germline, CDR1 is MNHEY and CDR2 SMNVEV (reference sequence). With 8 bases removed from V and 11 bases from J, the gap between germline ends came to 22 bases. CDR3 protein: CASRLGPHVNKQFF. For the CDR3, the DNA is TGTGCCAGCCGCCTCGGGCCCCACGTTAATAAGCAGTTCTTC.

The gene calls are TRBV15 and TRBJ2-5; TRBD2 matches at 8 bases. The V gene's germline CDR1 is LNHNV and CDR2 YYDKDF (reference sequence). This CDR3 is 16 amino acids long. V shed 5 bases, J shed 11 bases, and the junction held 19 bases outside the gene matches. CDR3: CATSVSPGLGFGEQYF. The DNA of the CDR3 is TGTGCCACCAGCGTTAGCCCGGGACTAGGCTTCGGGGAGCAGTACTTC. Based on the CDR3 plus reference TRBV15 and TRBJ2-5, the full variable domain is DAMVIQNPRYQVTQFGKPVTLSCSQTLNHNVMYWYQQKSSQAPKLLFHYYDKDFNNEADTPDNFQSRRPNTSFCFLDIRSPGLGDTAMYLCATSVSPGLGFGEQYFGPGTRLLVL.

Notes on this clonotype: Germline and junction disagree at one end, which may indicate a read error. The chain couples TRBV12-3 or TRBV12-4 to TRBJ2-1, with 7 bases lining up with TRBD2. This CDR3 contains 15 residues. The CDR3 DNA sequence: TGTGCCACCCGTGGGGGAGGGAGCTCCTACAACGAGCAGTTCTTC. This gives the protein CATRGGGSSYNEQFF.

The rearrangement joins TRBV5-4 to TRBJ1-2; no clear D. Germline V gene sequence: CDR1 SGHNT, CDR2 YYREEE (reference sequence). V lost 0 bases, J lost 4 bases, and 10 bases lay in between. The CDR3 is 14 residues long. The chain's CDR3 is CASSLGTRSYGYTF. The DNA of the CDR3 is TGTGCCAGCAGCTTGGGTACCAGGTCCTATGGCTACACCTTC.

This clonotype was seen once. The chain carries TRBV29-1 and TRBJ1-2, with 7 bases identical to TRBD1. Germline CDR1 is SQVTM and CDR2 is ANQGSEA. The CDR3 contains 13 residues. V lost 4 bases, J lost 4 bases, and 6 bases stayed unmatched. The chain's CDR3 is CSVVDRVGYGYTF. For the CDR3, the DNA is TGCAGCGTTGTTGACAGGGTCGGCTATGGCTACACCTTC.

The rearrangement joins TRBV28 to TRBJ1-4; the D gene is possibly TRBD1 (6 bases). Per germline, CDR1 MDHEN and CDR2 SYDVKM. This CDR3 has 14 amino acids. V was cut by 10 bases and J by 0 bases, with 12 bases left in between. CDR3 sequence reads: CAISKGATNEKLFF. The CDR3 coding sequence is TGTGCCATCTCCAAGGGGGCAACTAATGAAAAACTGTTTTTT.

This clonotype was counted a few times. The gene calls are TRBV27 and TRBJ2-7; tentatively, D is TRBD2 (6 bases). The J call is doubtful: the DNA matches TRBJ2-5 better. The CDR3 runs 14 residues. Germline CDR1 reads MNHEY; CDR2 reads SMNVEV (reference sequence). The DNA of the CDR3 is TGTGCCACAAGATCACTAGTCCGGGGGGAGACCCAGTACTTC. It codes for CATRSLVRGETQYF.

The chain employs TRBV7-9 and TRBJ2-7, with 11 positions matching TRBD2. The CDR3 length is 16 residues. The J segment lost 4 bases and the V segment lost 6 bases, leaving 11 bases of the junction unmatched. Germline loops: CDR1 SEHNR, CDR2 FQNEAQ (reference sequence). In DNA form, the CDR3 reads TGTGCCAGCAGTATTCGCACTAGCGGGAGTAGTTACGAGCAGTACTTC. It translates to CASSIRTSGSSYEQYF.

This clonotype was observed a handful of times. The chain is built from TRBV28 and TRBJ1-1, with D maybe TRBD1 (6 bases). The length of the CDR3 is 15 residues. Looked up from germline, CDR1 is MDHEN and CDR2 is SYDVKM. The ends were cut back, 5 bases at V and 13 bases at J, with 26 bases in the middle. CDR3 nucleotides: TGTGCCAGCAGTCTCCGGACAGTGGACGTCGTCCAAGGTTTCTTT. Protein sequence: CASSLRTVDVVQGFF. Looking up the rest from reference TRBV28 and TRBJ1-1 gives the full variable domain: DVKVTQSSRYLVKRTGEKVFLECVQDMDHENMFWYRQDPGLGLRLIYFSYDVKMKEKGDIPEGYSVSREKKERFSLILESASTNQTSMYLCASSLRTVDVVQGFFGQGTRLTVV.

The J gene is TRBJ2-6, the V gene TRBV2; D uncertain. Germline assignment: CDR1 SNHLY and CDR2 FYNNEI. V dropped 6 bases and J dropped 0 bases, with 24 bases sitting between them. The CDR3 length is 20 residues. The CDR3 nucleotides are TGTGCCAGCAGAGCCGATAGCTTTGAATCTTCTAGCTCTGGGGCCAACGTCCTGACTTTC. Amino acid sequence: CASRADSFESSSSGANVLTF. The full variable domain, rest sourced from reference TRBV2 and TRBJ2-6, is EPEVTQTPSHQVTQMGQEVILRCVPISNHLYFYWYRQILGQKVEFLVSFYNNEISEKSEIFDDQFSVERPDGSNFTLKIRSTKLEDSAMYFCASRADSFESSSSGANVLTFGAGSRLTVL.

The chain uses TRBV12-3 or TRBV12-4 and TRBJ2-7, with D perhaps matching TRBD2 (6 bases). The V and J ends lost 3 bases and 1 base respectively, with 19 bases between them. The CDR3 is made up of 17 amino acids. This chain's CDR3 is CASSLELGGGGSYEQYF. Here the CDR3 DNA reads TGTGCCAGCAGTTTGGAGTTGGGGGGAGGTGGTTCCTACGAGCAGTACTTC.

The chain recombines TRBV12-3 or TRBV12-4 with TRBJ1-5, with D uncertain. The CDR3 loop spans 14 amino acids. With 2 bases removed from V and 7 bases from J, the gap between germline ends came to 12 bases. CDR3 loop: CASSLSWGDQPQHF. The DNA of the CDR3 is TGTGCCAGCAGTTTATCGTGGGGTGACCAGCCCCAGCATTTT.

In its sample, this clonotype was seen a few times. The chain couples TRBV5-1 to TRBJ2-3, with 10 bases identical to TRBD1. Germline V gene lookup returns CDR1 SGHRS and CDR2 YFSETQ. Losses at the gene ends were 0 bases for V and 0 bases for J; bases not matched to a gene: 1. The CDR3 extends over 16 amino acids. CDR3 nucleotides: TGCGCCAGCAGCTTGGGGGGACAGGGGAGCACAGATACGCAGTATTTT. Protein sequence: CASSLGGQGSTDTQYF. The variable domain in full, completed from reference TRBV5-1 and TRBJ2-3, reads KAGVTQTPRYLIKTRGQQVTLSCSPISGHRSVSWYQQTPGQGLQFLFEYFSETQRNKGNFPGRFSGRQFSNSRSEMNVSTLELGDSALYLCASSLGGQGSTDTQYFGPGTRLTVL.

In this sample, this clonotype turned up a few times. V usage is TRBV7-3 and J usage is TRBJ2-3, with 9 bases matching TRBD1. Germline loops: CDR1 SGHTA, CDR2 FQGTGA. The J segment lost 6 bases and the V segment lost 4 bases, leaving 5 bases of the junction unmatched. The CDR3 has 14 amino acids. In DNA form, the CDR3 reads TGTGCCAGCAGCTACAGGGGGCAAAGGGATACGCAGTATTTT. The encoded protein is CASSYRGQRDTQYF.

Notes on this clonotype: A read error may produce the germline difference seen at one junction end. The chain carries TRBV4-1 and TRBJ1-2; D is unclear. The CDR3 spans 14 residues. Per germline, CDR1 MGHRA and CDR2 YSYEKL. DNA of the CDR3: TGCGCCAGCAGCCAAATGGTAGGCTCTTATGGCTGCACCTTC. Protein product: CASSQMVGSYGCTF.

The chain has TRBV7-2 and TRBJ1-2, with 9 bases lining up with TRBD1. Germline loops: CDR1 SGHTA, CDR2 FQGNSA. The J segment lost 4 bases and the V segment lost 4 bases, leaving 7 bases of the junction unmatched. This CDR3 has 15 residues. In DNA form, the CDR3 reads TGTGCCAGCAGCTACACAGGGGGCCCCACCTATGGCTACACCTTC. Residues: CASSYTGGPTYGYTF.

The chain recombines TRBV7-9 with TRBJ2-7, with 7 positions matching TRBD2. V was clipped by 3 bases and J by 1 base; unmatched bases: 9. This CDR3 is built from 16 residues. The germline gives CDR1 SEHNR, CDR2 FQNEAQ (reference sequence). In DNA form, the CDR3 reads TGTGCCAGCAGCTTGGGGCCGGGACTACCATCCTACGAGCAGTACTTC. This encodes CASSLGPGLPSYEQYF.

The chain carries TRBV10-2 and TRBJ2-7; a possible D gene is TRBD2 (5 bases). The CDR3 totals 15 residues. In germline, CDR1 is WSHSY, CDR2 SAAADI. V was shortened by 4 bases and J by 0 bases, with 13 bases between the two germline ends. The CDR3 sequence: CASSVELGRSYEQYF. For the CDR3, the DNA is TGCGCCAGCAGTGTTGAACTAGGGCGCTCCTACGAGCAGTACTTC.

This clonotype was recorded at least ten times. CDR3: CASSPTARQETQYF. CDR3 nucleotides: TGCGCCAGCAGCCCGACAGCCCGCCAAGAGACCCAGTACTTC. The chain uses TRBV4-1 and TRBJ2-5; TRBD1 might be the D (5 bases). V was cut by 4 bases and J by 1 base, with 10 bases left in between. The CDR3 totals 14 residues. Germline assignment: CDR1 MGHRA and CDR2 YSYEKL.

In this sample, this clonotype turned up a few times. The rearrangement uses TRBV28 and TRBJ2-7; a possible D gene is TRBD1 (6 bases). The V and J ends lost 2 bases and 0 bases respectively, with 11 bases between them. Per the germline V gene, CDR1 is MDHEN and CDR2 is SYDVKM. CDR3 length equals 15 residues. In nucleotides, the CDR3 is TGTGCCAGCAGTTTAAGAGGGACATACTCCTACGAGCAGTACTTC. Translating it yields CASSLRGTYSYEQYF.

This sequence joins TRBV7-9 and TRBJ1-2; 7 bases match TRBD1. Germline-derived CDR1 and CDR2 are SEHNR and FQNEAQ (reference sequence). The J segment lost 0 bases and the V segment lost 5 bases, leaving 9 bases of the junction unmatched. This CDR3 is built from 16 residues. In DNA form, the CDR3 reads TGTGCCAGCAGCCGGCAGGGGGACCGAACTAACTATGGCTACACCTTC. Translation: CASSRQGDRTNYGYTF. The complete variable domain, with remaining parts taken from reference TRBV7-9 and TRBJ1-2, reads DTGVSQNPRHKITKRGQNVTFRCDPISEHNRLYWYRQTLGQGPEFLTYFQNEAQLEKSRLLSDRFSAERPKGSFSTLEIQRTEQGDSAMYLCASSRQGDRTNYGYTFGSGTRLTVV.

Many counts were recorded for this clonotype. The chain uses TRBV12-3 or TRBV12-4 and TRBJ2-5; unclear D gene. The germline V and J ends were trimmed by 5 bases and 5 bases, with 9 bases remaining between them. The length of the CDR3 is 12 residues. CDR3 nucleotide sequence: TGTGCCAGCAGTGCTAGGAGCGAGACCCAGTACTTC. As protein: CASSARSETQYF.

This clonotype came up a few times. The chain combines TRBV12-3 or TRBV12-4 with TRBJ2-1; 12 bases agree with TRBD2. Germline trimming cut 4 bases from V and 7 bases from J; bases unmatched to any gene: 8. The CDR3 has 16 amino acids. In DNA, the CDR3 is TGTGCCAGCAGTTCTAGCTACGGACTAGCGGGAAATGAGCAGTTCTTC. Its protein product is CASSSSYGLAGNEQFF.